What follows are 13 T cell receptor beta chains derived from one specimen sequenced in a study of CD8 T cells in ankylosing spondylitis. In TCRdb, the 5' RACE reads were re-called with MiXCR into one record per CDR3 protein. The sample carries roughly 160,000 distinct CDR3 sequences, 9.8% recorded once. The sequenced material came from blood, either unsorted or a sorted T cell fraction (not recorded which). These receptors were taken from a female donor with ankylosing spondylitis or in good health (not recorded which).

The rearrangement joins TRBV11-2 to TRBJ2-7; weak D call: TRBD2 (6 bases). Trimming shortened V by 0 bases and J by 3 bases, and 12 bases separated the two germline ends. Germline V gene sequence: CDR1 SGHAT, CDR2 FQNNGV. This CDR3 is built from 15 residues. CDR3 coding DNA: TGTGCCAGCAGCTTAGAGGGCGGGACCAGCTACGAGCAGTACTTC. Protein: CASSLEGGTSYEQYF.

This clonotype was seen only a few times. The chain uses TRBV6-1 and TRBJ2-3; no reliable D call. Germline CDR1 MNHNS, CDR2 SASEGT. Between the trimmed V and J ends, which lost 6 bases and 5 bases, there was a span of 12 bases. The CDR3 totals 13 residues. For the CDR3, the DNA is TGTGCCAGCAGCCCACCCCTTCGAGATACGCAGTATTTT. It is translated as CASSPPLRDTQYF.

This clonotype was found a few times. This chain uses TRBV9 with TRBJ2-3; TRBD2 matches at 9 bases. Germline-derived CDR1 and CDR2 are SGDLS and YYNGEE. There are 15 residues in the CDR3. V shed 4 bases and J 2 bases; nucleotides not matched to a gene: 5. CDR3 loop: CASSLSGRPTDTQYF. The CDR3 region has the DNA TGTGCCAGCAGCCTGAGCGGGAGGCCCACAGATACGCAGTATTTT.

At least ten counts were recorded for this clonotype. This chain links TRBV10-2 with TRBJ2-1; 9 bases line up with TRBD1. There are 15 residues in the CDR3. Germline-derived CDR1 and CDR2 are WSHSY and SAAADI. Losses at the gene ends were 4 bases for V and 4 bases for J; bases not matched to a gene: 5. The CDR3 here is CASSAQGAYYNEQFF. Here the CDR3 DNA reads TGCGCCAGCAGTGCACAGGGGGCCTATTACAATGAGCAGTTCTTC.

In this sample, this clonotype turned up many times. The chain carries TRBV4-3 and TRBJ2-1, with 7 bases fitting TRBD2. Germline V CDR1 and CDR2: LGHNA, YSLEER. V was pared by 1 base and J by 9 bases, with 18 bases of the junction left unmatched. The CDR3 runs 18 residues. Written as DNA, the CDR3 is TGCGCCAGCAGCCAAGGTTTGGGTGGGAGGGCCTGGCGGATTGAGCAGTTCTTC. Residues: CASSQGLGGRAWRIEQFF.

In its sample, this clonotype was seen many times. CDR3 residues: CASSVSLAGGNTDTQYF. The CDR3 DNA is TGTGCCAGCAGCGTTTCTTTGGCGGGAGGCAACACAGATACGCAGTATTTT. The chain recombines TRBV9 with TRBJ2-3, with TRBD2 matching 8 bases. CDR3 size: 17 residues. Germline CDR1 reads SGDLS; CDR2 reads YYNGEE. Losses at the gene ends were 2 bases for V and 2 bases for J; bases not matched to a gene: 10.

This clonotype was observed a few times. The chain uses TRBV4-2 and TRBJ1-6; 8 bases line up with TRBD1. This CDR3 has 17 amino acids. With 4 bases clipped from V and 7 bases from J, the junction kept 12 bases outside the gene matches. Germline-derived CDR1 and CDR2 are LGHNA and YNFKEQ. The chain's CDR3 is CASSPEGLGQVNSPLHF. The CDR3 DNA reads TGTGCCAGCAGCCCGGAAGGGCTGGGACAGGTGAATTCACCCCTCCACTTT.

This clonotype was detected only a few times. J is TRBJ1-1 and V is TRBV11-1; TRBD1 agrees at 7 bases. The CDR3 extends over 17 amino acids. In germline, CDR1 is SGHAT, CDR2 FQDESV (reference sequence). Unmatched junction bases numbered 10, after V lost 0 bases and J lost 3 bases. The CDR3 region is CASSLALRQGRYTEAFF. The CDR3, as DNA: TGTGCCAGCAGCTTAGCGCTAAGACAGGGCCGATACACTGAAGCTTTCTTT.

The sample holds many counts of this clonotype. V usage is TRBV19 and J usage is TRBJ1-1; D not certain. The CDR3 loop spans 14 amino acids. CDR1 and CDR2 (germline): LNHDA, SQIVND (reference sequence). V dropped 3 bases and J dropped 3 bases, with 11 bases sitting between them. CDR3 in amino acids: CASSMALRHTEAFF. The DNA for the CDR3 is TGTGCCAGTAGTATGGCTTTGAGACACACTGAAGCTTTCTTT.

This clonotype was found a few times. V usage is TRBV28 and J usage is TRBJ2-1; TRBD1 might be the D (6 bases). The CDR3 sequence is 14 residues long. V lost 5 bases and J 7 bases, leaving 15 bases between the germline ends. Germline V lookup: CDR1 MDHEN, CDR2 SYDVKM. The CDR3: CASSPDRSVNEQFF. The CDR3 coding sequence is TGTGCCAGCAGTCCGGACAGATCGGTGAATGAGCAGTTCTTC.

This clonotype came up many times. This chain links TRBV12-3 or TRBV12-4 with TRBJ2-3; D not certain. With 6 bases removed from V and 1 base from J, the gap between germline ends came to 14 bases. The CDR3 has 15 amino acids. CDR3 bases: TGTGCCAGCAGCCTTCTAGATGGGGGCACAGATACGCAGTATTTT. It translates to CASSLLDGGTDTQYF.

This chain joins TRBV6-2 or TRBV6-3 and TRBJ2-1; D is undetermined. This CDR3 comprises 14 residues. V was cut by 2 bases and J by 7 bases, with 12 bases left in between. CDR1 is MNHEY and CDR2 is SVGEGT in the germline V gene. CDR3 loop: CASSYLAHRNEQFF. As DNA, the CDR3 is TGTGCCAGCAGTTACCTCGCCCATAGAAATGAGCAGTTCTTC.

As for this clonotype: The junction departs from germline at one end; a sequencing error may be responsible. V gene TRBV7-2 combines with J gene TRBJ2-5; D perhaps matches TRBD2 (5 bases). CDR1 and CDR2 from the germline V gene are SGHTA and FQGNSA. The length of the CDR3 is 16 residues. Here the CDR3 DNA reads TGTGCCAGCAGCGGACGTATGGCGGGTGAGGGAGAGACCCATTACTTC. Its protein product is CASSGRMAGEGETHYF.